These 21 T cell receptor beta chains share one sample of origin, sequenced in a study of shared clonotypes between healthy human individuals. Repertoires were generated with immunoSEQ multiplex PCR, while TCRdb's copy carries only in-frame clones and drops some. The data show 1.4 million to 1.5 million clones, with around 95% seen just once and approximately 1% held by the top ten. The specimen was naive CD4+ T cells sorted from blood. Described subset: CD45RA+ positively selected. Receptors originate from a man aged 25-45 years in good health.

V usage is TRBV21-1 and J usage is TRBJ2-3. TRBV21-1 is tagged as a pseudogene. The CDR3 is 11 amino acids. For the CDR3, the DNA is TGTGCCAGCATAACGATGGATACGCAGTATTTT. This sequence encodes CASITMDTQYF.

The chain carries TRBV29-1 and TRBJ2-1; tentative D call: TRBD2 (5 bases). Trimming removed 6 bases at V and 12 bases at J, with 9 bases between. This CDR3 comprises 9 residues. CDR1 and CDR2 (germline): SQVTM, ANQGSEA. The CDR3 is CSVLGGQFF. In DNA, the CDR3 is TGCAGCGTACTAGGAGGGCAGTTCTTC.

This sequence joins TRBV7-9 and TRBJ2-7, with D possibly TRBD2 on 6 matching bases. With 5 bases removed from V and 4 bases from J, the gap between germline ends came to 18 bases. Germline V gene sequence: CDR1 SEHNR, CDR2 FQNEAQ (reference sequence). This CDR3 has 15 residues. Written as DNA, the CDR3 is TGTGCCAGCAGCAATATTATGCGGGGCCTATACGAGCAGTACTTC. Protein: CASSNIMRGLYEQYF.

The J gene is TRBJ2-1, the V gene TRBV5-8, with D unresolved. V was shortened by 7 bases and J by 0 bases, with 8 bases between the two germline ends. Germline loops: CDR1 SGHTS, CDR2 YDEGEE. The CDR3 spans 13 residues. CDR3 nucleotide sequence: TGTGCCAGCGCACTGAGCTCCTACAATGAGCAGTTCTTC. Its protein is CASALSSYNEQFF.

The chain is built from TRBV18 and TRBJ2-5; D is perhaps TRBD1 (5 bases). The germline CDR1 and CDR2 sequences are KGHSH and LQKENI. The CDR3 sequence is 14 residues long. The ends were cut back, 1 base at V and 1 base at J, with 7 bases in the middle. CDR3 region: CASSPRRAQETQYF. The CDR3 DNA sequence: TGTGCCAGCTCACCACGCAGGGCCCAAGAGACCCAGTACTTC.

The chain carries TRBV19 and TRBJ1-2; D uncertain. Germline CDR1 LNHDA, CDR2 SQIVND (reference sequence). Trimming stripped 2 bases from V and 8 bases from J, with 18 bases between. The CDR3 loop spans 15 amino acids. This chain's CDR3 is CASSIPPPDLNGYTF. CDR3 in DNA: TGTGCCAGTAGTATACCCCCCCCGGACCTTAACGGCTACACCTTC.

This clone was counted once. The chain couples TRBV28 to TRBJ2-1, with D unclear. This CDR3 is 12 amino acids long. Germline values: CDR1 MDHEN, CDR2 SYDVKM. V shed 4 bases and J shed 5 bases, with 6 bases lying between them. CDR3 region: CASSSPHNEQFF. In DNA form, the CDR3 reads TGTGCCAGCAGTTCACCTCACAATGAGCAGTTCTTC.

The chain joins TRBV5-6 to TRBJ2-5; D is tentatively TRBD1 or TRBD2 (5 bases each). V gave up 3 bases and J gave up 3 bases, with 15 bases separating them. CDR1 is SGHDT and CDR2 is YYEEEE in the germline V gene. CDR3 length: 15 amino acids. The CDR3 nucleotides read TGTGCCAGCAGCTGGGACCCTGATTTGGAAGAGACCCAGTACTTC. Encoded protein: CASSWDPDLEETQYF.

This clone came up once. CDR3 DNA sequence: TGTGCCAGCAGCTTGGTGACAGGGATCCGGGAGACCCAGTACTTC. This sequence encodes CASSLVTGIRETQYF. The chain uses TRBV5-5 and TRBJ2-5; 7 bases fit TRBD1. J lost 5 bases, V lost 0 bases, and 7 bases had no gene match. Germline V lookup: CDR1 SGHKS, CDR2 YYEKEE (reference sequence). This CDR3 has 15 residues.

The J gene is TRBJ1-3, the V gene TRBV4-1; 8 bases map to TRBD1. Germline V gene sequence: CDR1 MGHRA, CDR2 YSYEKL. This CDR3 spans 15 amino acids. J lost 6 bases, V lost 6 bases, and 10 bases had no gene match. In nucleotides, the CDR3 is TGCGCCAGCAGACAACTAGGACAGGGTGAAAACACCATATATTTT. Protein: CASRQLGQGENTIYF.

The chain has TRBV7-2 and TRBJ2-7; a weak D match, TRBD1 (6 bases). The CDR3 is 13 amino acids. The V end lost 5 bases, the J end lost 2 bases, and 10 bases lay between the germline ends. Per the germline V gene, CDR1 is SGHTA and CDR2 is FQGNSA. CDR3 coding DNA: TGTGCCAGCAGCGTCACAGGGACCTACGAGCAGTACTTC. Amino acid sequence: CASSVTGTYEQYF.

The rearrangement joins TRBV9 to TRBJ1-4; maybe TRBD1 (5 bases). V was pared by 0 bases and J by 8 bases, with 17 bases between. Germline CDR1 reads SGDLS; CDR2 reads YYNGEE. CDR3 length: 16 amino acids. CDR3 nucleotides: TGTGCCAGCAGCGTAGGCGATAGGAGGGGAGGCGAAAAACTGTTTTTT. As protein: CASSVGDRRGGEKLFF.

CDR3 amino acids: CASSPGLAGNYNEQFF. CDR3 DNA: TGCGCCAGCAGCCCGGGACTAGCGGGAAATTACAATGAGCAGTTCTTC. This chain uses TRBV4-3 with TRBJ2-1, with 13 bases matching TRBD2. The germline V gene has CDR1 LGHNA and CDR2 YSLEER. This CDR3 region has 16 residues. The V and J ends lost 4 bases and 4 bases, in that order; junction bases with no gene match: 4.

V is TRBV28 and J is TRBJ1-5, with a weak D call TRBD1 (6 bases). This CDR3 has 15 residues. With 6 bases removed from V and 2 bases from J, the gap between germline ends came to 14 bases. CDR1 and CDR2 from the germline V gene are MDHEN and SYDVKM. CDR3 in amino acids: CASSLGGLGNQPQHF. The DNA for the CDR3 is TGTGCCAGCAGCCTGGGGGGGCTGGGCAATCAGCCCCAGCATTTT.

The chain links TRBV18 to TRBJ2-7; TRBD1 might be the D (6 bases). Germline CDR1 KGHSH, CDR2 LQKENI. The V end lost 2 bases, the J end lost 2 bases, and 16 bases lay between the germline ends. This CDR3 is 16 amino acids long. Written as DNA, the CDR3 is TGTGCCAGCTCACCAGACTTAAACAGGGTTCCCTACGAGCAGTACTTC. It codes for CASSPDLNRVPYEQYF.

The rearrangement joins TRBV6-5 to TRBJ2-3; 8 bases agree with TRBD2. The trim removed 6 bases at V and 5 bases at J, leaving 1 base unmatched. Germline V gene lookup returns CDR1 MNHEY and CDR2 SVGAGI. This CDR3 spans 12 amino acids. The CDR3 reads CASSLAGDTQYF. DNA for the CDR3: TGTGCCAGCAGCCTAGCGGGAGATACGCAGTATTTT.

The chain uses TRBV6-1 and TRBJ2-3; TRBD2 agrees at 9 bases. The CDR3 extends over 14 amino acids. Looked up from germline, CDR1 is MNHNS and CDR2 is SASEGT. The V and J ends lost 10 bases and 0 bases, in that order; junction bases with no gene match: 5. For the CDR3, the DNA is TGTGCCATTACTAGCGGGCGTAGCACAGATACGCAGTATTTT. Translated, it gives CAITSGRSTDTQYF.

The chain carries TRBV9 and TRBJ1-4; no reliable D call. Germline lookup yields CDR1 SGDLS and CDR2 YYNGEE. CDR3 length: 15 amino acids. V lost 0 bases, J lost 7 bases, and 13 bases lay in between. The DNA of the CDR3 is TGTGCCAGCAGCGTAGGTGAGGGTTTTGGTGAAAAACTGTTTTTT. The encoded protein is CASSVGEGFGEKLFF.

This rearrangement joins TRBV4-1 to TRBJ2-3; D might be TRBD1 (5 bases). Germline V gene sequence: CDR1 MGHRA, CDR2 YSYEKL. V shed 2 bases and J shed 2 bases, with 11 bases lying between them. The CDR3 runs 15 residues. This CDR3 reads CASSQFREDTDTQYF. In DNA, the CDR3 is TGCGCCAGCAGCCAATTCAGGGAAGACACAGATACGCAGTATTTT.

Concerning this clone itself: The same CDR3 arises from other DNA sequences in this sample as well. This chain links TRBV18 with TRBJ2-1, with D perhaps TRBD2 (6 bases). The CDR3 contains 12 residues. V was trimmed by 2 bases and J by 9 bases, leaving 8 bases between them. Per the germline V gene, CDR1 is KGHSH and CDR2 is LQKENI. For the CDR3, the DNA is TGTGCCAGCTCACCAACCGGGGGTGAGCAGTTCTTC. The encoded protein is CASSPTGGEQFF.

Concerning this clone: Other DNA sequences in the sample encode the same CDR3. This sequence joins TRBV19 and TRBJ2-1, with a tentative D call TRBD2 (6 bases). This CDR3 comprises 13 residues. From germline, CDR1 is LNHDA and CDR2 SQIVND (reference sequence). Trimming shortened V by 0 bases and J by 6 bases, and 6 bases separated the two germline ends. This CDR3 is CASSIDGSNEQFF. The CDR3 DNA follows: TGTGCCAGTAGTATAGACGGGAGCAATGAGCAGTTCTTC.